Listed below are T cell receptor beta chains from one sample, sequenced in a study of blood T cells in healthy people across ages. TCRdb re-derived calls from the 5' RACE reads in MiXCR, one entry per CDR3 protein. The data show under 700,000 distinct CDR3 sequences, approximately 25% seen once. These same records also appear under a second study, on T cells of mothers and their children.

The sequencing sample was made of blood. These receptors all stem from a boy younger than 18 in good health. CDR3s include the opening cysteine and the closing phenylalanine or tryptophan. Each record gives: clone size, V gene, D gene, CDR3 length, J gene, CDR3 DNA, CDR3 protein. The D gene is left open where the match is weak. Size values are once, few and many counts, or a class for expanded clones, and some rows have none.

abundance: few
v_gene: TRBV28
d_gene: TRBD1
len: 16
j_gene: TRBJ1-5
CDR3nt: TGTGCCAGCAGGACCCAACAGGGGGTCGGCAATCAGCCCCAGCATTTT
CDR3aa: CASRTQQGVGNQPQHF

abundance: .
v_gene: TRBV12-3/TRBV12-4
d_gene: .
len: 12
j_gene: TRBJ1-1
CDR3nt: TGTGCCAGCAGTTTATCTGCCGGGGGGGGTGTCTTT
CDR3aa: CASSLSAGGGVF

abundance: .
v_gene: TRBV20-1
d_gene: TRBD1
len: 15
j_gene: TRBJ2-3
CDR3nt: TGCAGTGCATCTCCCGGGACAGGGTCGGGGGATACGCAGTATTTT
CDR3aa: CSASPGTGSGDTQYF

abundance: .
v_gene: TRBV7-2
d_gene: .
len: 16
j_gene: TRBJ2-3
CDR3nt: TGTGCCAGCAGCTTAAGGCGGGCCACGAGGGCAGATACGCAGTATTTT
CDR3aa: CASSLRRATRADTQYF

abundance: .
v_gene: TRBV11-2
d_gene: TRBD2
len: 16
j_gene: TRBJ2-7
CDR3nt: TGTGCCAGCATAATAAGGCTAGCGGGGGGCCGAGGCGAGCAGTACTTC
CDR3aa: CASIIRLAGGRGEQYF

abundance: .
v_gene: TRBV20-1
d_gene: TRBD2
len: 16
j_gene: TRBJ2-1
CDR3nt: TGCAGTCGCACCCTTTCCGGGACTAGCTCCTACAATGAGCAGTTCTTC
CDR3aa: CSRTLSGTSSYNEQFF

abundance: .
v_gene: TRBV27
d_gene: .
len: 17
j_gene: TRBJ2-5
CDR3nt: TGTGCCAGCAGTCCAATCTCCCTCGGACTCGGAAGGGAGGCCCAGTACTTC
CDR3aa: CASSPISLGLGREAQYF

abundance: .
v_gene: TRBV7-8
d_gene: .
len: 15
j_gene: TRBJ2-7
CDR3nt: TGTGCCAGCAGCCGGCACAGGGTGTCATCCTACGAGCAGTACTTC
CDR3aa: CASSRHRVSSYEQYF

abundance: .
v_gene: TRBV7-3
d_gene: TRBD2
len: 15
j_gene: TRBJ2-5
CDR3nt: TGTGCCAGCAGCTTAACCAGCGGGATGAGTGGGACCCAGTACTTC
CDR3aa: CASSLTSGMSGTQYF

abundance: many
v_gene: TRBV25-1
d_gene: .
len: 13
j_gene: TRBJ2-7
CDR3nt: TGTGCCAGCAGTCCGCAGGGAGGATCGGAGCAGTACTTC
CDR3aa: CASSPQGGSEQYF

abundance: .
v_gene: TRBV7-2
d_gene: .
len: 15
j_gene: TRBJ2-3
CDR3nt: TGTGCCAGCAGCCACCCTTATAAAGGCACAGATACGCAGTATTTT
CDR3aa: CASSHPYKGTDTQYF

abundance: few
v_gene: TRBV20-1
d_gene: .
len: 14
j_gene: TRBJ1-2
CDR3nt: TGCAGTGCTAGGGCCGGGATCTCTAACTATGGCTACACCTTC
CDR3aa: CSARAGISNYGYTF

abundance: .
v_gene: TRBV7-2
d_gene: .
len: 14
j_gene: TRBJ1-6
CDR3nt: TGTGCCAGCAGCTTGGGCGGGGCTGGTCCACCCCTCCACTTT
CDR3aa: CASSLGGAGPPLHF

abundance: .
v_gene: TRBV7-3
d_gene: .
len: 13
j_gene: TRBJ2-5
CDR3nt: TGTGCCAGCAGCTTAAGCAGGAGCGAGACCCAGTACTTC
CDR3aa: CASSLSRSETQYF

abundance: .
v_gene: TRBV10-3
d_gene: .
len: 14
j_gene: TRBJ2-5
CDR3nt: TGTGCCATCAGTGAGAGGGGGGATAGAGAGACCCAGTACTTC
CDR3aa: CAISERGDRETQYF

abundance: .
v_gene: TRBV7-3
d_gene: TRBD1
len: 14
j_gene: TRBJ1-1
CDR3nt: TGTGCCAGCAGCTCCAGGACAGGGAGCACTGAAGCTTTCTTT
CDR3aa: CASSSRTGSTEAFF

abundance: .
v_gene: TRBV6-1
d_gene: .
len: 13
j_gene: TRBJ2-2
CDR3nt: TGTGCCAGCTATCTATTTAACACCGGGGAGCTGTTTTTT
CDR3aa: CASYLFNTGELFF

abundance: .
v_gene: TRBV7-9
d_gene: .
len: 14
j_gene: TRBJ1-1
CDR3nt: TGTGCCAGCAGCTTAGTAGCCAGTTACACTGAAGCTTTCTTT
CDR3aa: CASSLVASYTEAFF

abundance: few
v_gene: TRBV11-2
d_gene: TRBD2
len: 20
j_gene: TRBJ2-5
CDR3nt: TGTGCCAGCAGCCGTGATACACCGTGGCTAGCGGGAGCCCACCAAGAGACCCAGTACTTC
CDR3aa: CASSRDTPWLAGAHQETQYF

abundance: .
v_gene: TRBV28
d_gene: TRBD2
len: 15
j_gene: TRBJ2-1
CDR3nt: TGTGCCAGCACCCCGGGACTAGCGGGAGTCGATGAGCAGTTCTTC
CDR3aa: CASTPGLAGVDEQFF

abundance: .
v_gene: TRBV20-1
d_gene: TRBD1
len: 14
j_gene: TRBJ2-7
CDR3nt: TGCAGTGCTGGGACAGGGAGGTATTTCGACGAGCAGTACTTC
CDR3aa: CSAGTGRYFDEQYF

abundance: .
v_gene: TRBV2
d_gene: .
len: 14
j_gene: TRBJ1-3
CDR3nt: TGTGCCAGCAGTGAGGGACATGGGGGAAACACCATATATTTT
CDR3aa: CASSEGHGGNTIYF

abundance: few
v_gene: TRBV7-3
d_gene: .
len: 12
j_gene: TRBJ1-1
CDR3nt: TGTGCCAGCAGCCCCGGGCCGGGAAGCGCTTTCTTT
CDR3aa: CASSPGPGSAFF

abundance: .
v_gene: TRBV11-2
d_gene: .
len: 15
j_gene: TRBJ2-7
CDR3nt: TGTGCCAGCAGCTTAGATCAGGGACGGTACTACGAGCAGTACTTC
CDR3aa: CASSLDQGRYYEQYF

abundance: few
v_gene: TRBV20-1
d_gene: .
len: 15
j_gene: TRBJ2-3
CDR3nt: TGCAGTGCTAGAGGCGGCGGGACCAGCACAGATACGCAGTATTTT
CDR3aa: CSARGGGTSTDTQYF

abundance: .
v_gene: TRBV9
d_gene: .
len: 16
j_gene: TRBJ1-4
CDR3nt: TGTGCCAGCAGCGTAGAGGGCTATGCAACTAATGAAAAACTGTTTTTT
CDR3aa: CASSVEGYATNEKLFF

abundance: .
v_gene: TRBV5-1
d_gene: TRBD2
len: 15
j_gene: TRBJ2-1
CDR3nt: TGCGCCAGCAGCCCAGGGCTGGCGGGAGAAAGGGAGCAGTTCTTC
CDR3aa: CASSPGLAGEREQFF

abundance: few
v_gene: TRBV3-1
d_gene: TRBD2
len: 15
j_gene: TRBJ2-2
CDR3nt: TGTGCCAGCGCTTCCACTAGCGGGGCTGGAGGGGAGCTGTTTTTT
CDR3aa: CASASTSGAGGELFF

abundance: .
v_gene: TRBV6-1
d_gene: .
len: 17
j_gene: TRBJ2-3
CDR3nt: TGTGCCAGCAGCAATAGCGCTTCGGGGGGACACACAGATACGCAGTATTTT
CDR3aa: CASSNSASGGHTDTQYF

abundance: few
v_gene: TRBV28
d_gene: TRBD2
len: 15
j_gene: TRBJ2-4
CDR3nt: TGTGCCAGCAGTTTGGGGAGGGCTCGAGGGAACATTCAGTACTTC
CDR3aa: CASSLGRARGNIQYF

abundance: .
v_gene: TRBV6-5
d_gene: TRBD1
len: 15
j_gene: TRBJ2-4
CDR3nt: TGTGCCAGCAGTTACCGCCGGGCAGGGGGTACCATTCAGTACTTC
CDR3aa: CASSYRRAGGTIQYF

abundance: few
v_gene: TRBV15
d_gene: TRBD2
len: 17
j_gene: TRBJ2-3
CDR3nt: TGTGCCACCAGCAGACCTGGCGGGGGGGCTGGCACAGATACGCAGTATTTT
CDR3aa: CATSRPGGGAGTDTQYF

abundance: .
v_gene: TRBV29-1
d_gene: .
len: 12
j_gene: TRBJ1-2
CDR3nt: TGCAGCGTTGAAGAGGGGAACTATGGCTACACCTTC
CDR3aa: CSVEEGNYGYTF

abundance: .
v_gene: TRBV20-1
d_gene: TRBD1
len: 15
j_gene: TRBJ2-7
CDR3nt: TGCAGTGCTAGAGTAGGTGGGACAGGGCGTTACGAGCAGTACTTC
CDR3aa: CSARVGGTGRYEQYF

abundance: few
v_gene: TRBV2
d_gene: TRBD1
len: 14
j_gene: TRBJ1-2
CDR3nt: TGTGCCAGCAGAGAGGGACAGGGGGCGCATGGCTACACCTTC
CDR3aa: CASREGQGAHGYTF

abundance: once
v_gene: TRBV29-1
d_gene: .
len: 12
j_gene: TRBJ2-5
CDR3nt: TGCAGCGCTGTACTAGCAGAAGAGACCCAGTACTTC
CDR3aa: CSAVLAEETQYF

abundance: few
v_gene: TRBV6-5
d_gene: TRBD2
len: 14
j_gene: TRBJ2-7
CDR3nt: TGTGCCAGCAGCGTAAGCGGGAGTGCCTACGAGCAGTACTTC
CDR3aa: CASSVSGSAYEQYF